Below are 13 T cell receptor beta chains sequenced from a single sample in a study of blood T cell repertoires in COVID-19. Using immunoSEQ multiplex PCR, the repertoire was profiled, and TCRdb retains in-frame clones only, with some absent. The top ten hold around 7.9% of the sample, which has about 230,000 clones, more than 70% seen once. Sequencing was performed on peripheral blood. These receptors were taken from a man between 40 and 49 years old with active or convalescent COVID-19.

The DNA for the CDR3 is TGTGCCACCAGCAGAGATCGGGACATGGAACGGACCCAGTACTTC. This codes for CATSRDRDMERTQYF. This chain links TRBV15 with TRBJ2-5; tentatively, D is TRBD1 (6 bases). From germline, CDR1 is LNHNV and CDR2 YYDKDF (reference sequence). Trimming took 0 bases from V and 7 from J, leaving 15 bases between them. The CDR3 is 15 residues long.

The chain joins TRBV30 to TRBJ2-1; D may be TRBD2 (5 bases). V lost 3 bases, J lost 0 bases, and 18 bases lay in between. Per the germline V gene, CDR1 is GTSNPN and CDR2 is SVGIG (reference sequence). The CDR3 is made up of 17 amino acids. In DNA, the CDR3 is TGTGCCTGGAGACGGGGTACGGAGAGGGTCTCCTACAATGAGCAGTTCTTC. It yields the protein CAWRRGTERVSYNEQFF. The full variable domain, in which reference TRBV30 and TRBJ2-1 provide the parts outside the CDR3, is SQTIHQWPATLVQPVGSPLSLECTVEGTSNPNLYWYRQAAGRGLQLLFYSVGIGQISSEVPQNLSASRPQDRQFILSSKKLLLSDSGFYLCAWRRGTERVSYNEQFFGPGTRLTVL.

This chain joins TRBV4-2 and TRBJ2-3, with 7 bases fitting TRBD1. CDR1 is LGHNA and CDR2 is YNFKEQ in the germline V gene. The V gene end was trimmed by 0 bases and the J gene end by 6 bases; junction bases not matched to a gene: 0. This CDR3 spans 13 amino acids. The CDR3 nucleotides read TGTGCCAGCAGCCAAGAGACAGGGGATACGCAGTATTTT. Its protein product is CASSQETGDTQYF.

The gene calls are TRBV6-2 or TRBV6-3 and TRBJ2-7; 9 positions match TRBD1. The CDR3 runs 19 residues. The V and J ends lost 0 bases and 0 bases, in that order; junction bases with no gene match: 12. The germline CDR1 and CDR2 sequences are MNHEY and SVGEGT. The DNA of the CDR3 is TGTGCCAGCAGTTACTCGAGGGAAGGAGGGGACAGGGTCTCCTACGAGCAGTACTTC. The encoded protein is CASSYSREGGDRVSYEQYF.

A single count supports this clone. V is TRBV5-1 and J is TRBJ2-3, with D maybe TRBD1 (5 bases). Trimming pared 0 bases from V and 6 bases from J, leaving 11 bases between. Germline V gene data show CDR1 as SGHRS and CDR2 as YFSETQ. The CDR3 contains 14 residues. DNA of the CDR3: TGCGCCAGCAGCTTGGTATGGGGCGCGGATACGCAGTATTTT. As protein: CASSLVWGADTQYF.

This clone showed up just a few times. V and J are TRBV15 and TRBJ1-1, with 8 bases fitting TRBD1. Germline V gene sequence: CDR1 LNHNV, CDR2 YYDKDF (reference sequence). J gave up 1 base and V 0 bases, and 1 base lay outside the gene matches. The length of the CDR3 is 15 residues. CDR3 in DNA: TGTGCCACCAGCAGAGACAGGGGGCCGAACACTGAAGCTTTCTTT. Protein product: CATSRDRGPNTEAFF.

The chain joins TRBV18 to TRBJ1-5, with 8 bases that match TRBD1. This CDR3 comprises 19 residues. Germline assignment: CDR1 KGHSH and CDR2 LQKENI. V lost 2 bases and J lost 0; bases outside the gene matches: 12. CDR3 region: CASSPFSGQGAGSNQPQHF. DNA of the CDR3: TGTGCCAGCTCACCATTTTCGGGGCAGGGGGCTGGTAGCAATCAGCCCCAGCATTTT.

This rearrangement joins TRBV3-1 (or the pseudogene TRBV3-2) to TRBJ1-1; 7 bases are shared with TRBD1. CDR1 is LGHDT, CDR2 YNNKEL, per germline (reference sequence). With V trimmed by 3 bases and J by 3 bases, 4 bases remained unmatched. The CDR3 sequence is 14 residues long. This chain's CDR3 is CASSQRQGHTEAFF. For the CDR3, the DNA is TGTGCCAGCAGCCAGAGACAGGGACACACTGAAGCTTTCTTT.

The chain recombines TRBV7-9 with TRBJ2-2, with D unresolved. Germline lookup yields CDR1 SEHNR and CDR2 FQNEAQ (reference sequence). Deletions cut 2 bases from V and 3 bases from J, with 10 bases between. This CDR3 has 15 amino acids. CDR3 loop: CASSLLQAHTGELFF. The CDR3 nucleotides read TGTGCCAGCAGCTTATTGCAGGCTCACACCGGGGAGCTGTTTTTT.

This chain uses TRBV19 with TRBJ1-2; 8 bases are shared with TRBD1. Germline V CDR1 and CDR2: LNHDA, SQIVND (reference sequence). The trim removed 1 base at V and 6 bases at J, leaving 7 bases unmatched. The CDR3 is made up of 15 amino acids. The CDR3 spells CASSIAGQVPNGYTF. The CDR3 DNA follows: TGTGCCAGTAGTATAGCGGGACAGGTGCCAAATGGCTACACCTTC.

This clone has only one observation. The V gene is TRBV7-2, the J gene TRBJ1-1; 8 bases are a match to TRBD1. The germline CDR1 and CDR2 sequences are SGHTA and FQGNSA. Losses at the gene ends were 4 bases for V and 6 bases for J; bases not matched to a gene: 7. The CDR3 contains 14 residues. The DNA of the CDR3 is TGTGCCAGCAGCTCAGGACAGGGCGAACCTGAAGCTTTCTTT. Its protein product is CASSSGQGEPEAFF.

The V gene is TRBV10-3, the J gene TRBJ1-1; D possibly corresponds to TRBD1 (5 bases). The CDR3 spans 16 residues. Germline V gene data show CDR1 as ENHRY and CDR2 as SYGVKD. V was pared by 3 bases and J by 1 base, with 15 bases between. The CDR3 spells CAISEDPGGPNTEAFF. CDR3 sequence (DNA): TGTGCCATCAGTGAAGACCCGGGGGGACCGAACACTGAAGCTTTCTTT.

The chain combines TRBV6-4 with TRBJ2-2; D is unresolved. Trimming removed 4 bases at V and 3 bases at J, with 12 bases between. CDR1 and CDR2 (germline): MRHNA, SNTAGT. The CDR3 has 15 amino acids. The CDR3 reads CASSAQAGDTGELFF. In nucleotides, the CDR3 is TGTGCCAGCAGTGCGCAGGCCGGCGACACCGGGGAGCTGTTTTTT.